The source of this T cell receptor beta chain is a study of blood T cell repertoires in COVID-19. Germline V gene sequence: CDR1 SGHNT, CDR2 YENEEA. Between the trimmed V and J ends, which lost 5 bases and 2 bases, there was a span of 12 bases. The CDR3 is 14 amino acids. This clone has only one observation. The repertoire was sequenced with immunoSEQ multiplex PCR; TCRdb's copy has only in-frame clones and lacks some. The repertoire holds under 200,000 clones, with roughly 84% as singletons. V usage is TRBV11-3 and J usage is TRBJ1-1; the D gene is possibly TRBD1 (6 bases). This receptor was identified in a woman at least 80 years old with acute or convalescent COVID-19. Material for sequencing was peripheral blood. CDR3 sequence (DNA): TGTGCCAGCAGCCTACAGGGTCAAAACACTGAAGCTTTCTTT. Translating it yields CASSLQGQNTEAFF.